The source of this TCR beta chain is a study of shared clonotypes between healthy human individuals. It was into CD45RA+ naive and CD45RA-negative memory subsets that the CD4+ cells were split. For every subset, genomic DNA was evenly distributed across several immunoSEQ plates. TCRdb keeps only in-frame clones here, not all; method: immunoSEQ multiplex PCR. The repertoire holds roughly 2 million clones, almost 96% seen once, with 0.1% to 0.15% in the top ten. About this clone itself: Its antigen is currently unknown.

J gave up 2 bases and V 4 bases, and 11 bases lay outside the gene matches. This CDR3 is 16 amino acids long. Germline assignment: CDR1 SGHTA and CDR2 FQGNSA. Study results and caveats: The study's rarefaction showed incomplete sorted-subset sequencing despite large depth.

The sequence was obtained from a man between 18 and 35 years old in good health. The chain has TRBV7-2 and TRBJ2-7; 7 bases are shared with TRBD2. Sample: naive CD4+ T cells sorted from blood. The subset denotes: CD45RA+ positively selected. CDR3 sequence (DNA): TGTGCCAGCAGCTCCCAAGGGGCTAGCGGAGCCTACGAGCAGTACTTC. Its translation is CASSSQGASGAYEQYF.